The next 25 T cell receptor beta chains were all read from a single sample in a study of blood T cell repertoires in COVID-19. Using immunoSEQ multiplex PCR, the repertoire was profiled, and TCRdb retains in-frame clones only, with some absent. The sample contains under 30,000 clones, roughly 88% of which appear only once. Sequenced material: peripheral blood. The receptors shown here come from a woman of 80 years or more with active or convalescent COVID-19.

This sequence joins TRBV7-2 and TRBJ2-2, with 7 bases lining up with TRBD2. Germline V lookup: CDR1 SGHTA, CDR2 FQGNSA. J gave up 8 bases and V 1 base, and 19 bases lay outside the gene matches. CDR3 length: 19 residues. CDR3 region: CASSLGFIATSIGGGELFF. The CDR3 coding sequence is TGTGCCAGCAGCTTAGGATTTATTGCGACTAGCATAGGAGGGGGGGAGCTGTTTTTT. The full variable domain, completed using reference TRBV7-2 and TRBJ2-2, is GAGVSQSPSNKVTEKGKDVELRCDPISGHTALYWYRQSLGQGLEFLIYFQGNSAPDKSGLPSDRFSAERTGGSVSTLTIQRTQQEDSAVYLCASSLGFIATSIGGGELFFGEGSRLTVL.

CDR3 DNA: TGTGCCAGCACCCGAGGGGGACAGGGGTCCAACGTCCTGACTTTC. The encoded protein is CASTRGGQGSNVLTF. The chain has TRBV3-1 (or the pseudogene TRBV3-2) and TRBJ2-6; 10 bases are shared with TRBD1. This CDR3 has 15 residues. Unmatched junction bases numbered 8, after V lost 7 bases and J lost 8 bases. Looked up from germline, CDR1 is LGHDT and CDR2 is YNNKEL (reference sequence).

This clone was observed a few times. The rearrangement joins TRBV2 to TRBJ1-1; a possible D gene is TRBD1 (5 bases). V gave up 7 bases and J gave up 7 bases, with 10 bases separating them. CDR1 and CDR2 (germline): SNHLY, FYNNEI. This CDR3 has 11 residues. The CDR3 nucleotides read TGTGCCAGCAAGTCGGGGGATGAAGCTTTCTTT. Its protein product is CASKSGDEAFF.

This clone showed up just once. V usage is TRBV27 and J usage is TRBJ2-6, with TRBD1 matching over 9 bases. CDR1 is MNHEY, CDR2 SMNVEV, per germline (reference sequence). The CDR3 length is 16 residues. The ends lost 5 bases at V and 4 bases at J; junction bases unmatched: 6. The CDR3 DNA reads TGTGCCAGCAGTGCAGGGACAGGGCCCGGGGCCAACGTCCTGACTTTC. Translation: CASSAGTGPGANVLTF.

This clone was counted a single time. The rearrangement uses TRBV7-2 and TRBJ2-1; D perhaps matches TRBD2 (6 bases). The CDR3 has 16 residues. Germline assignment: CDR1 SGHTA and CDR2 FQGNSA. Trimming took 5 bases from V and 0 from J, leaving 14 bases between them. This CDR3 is CASSPPRGSSYNEQFF. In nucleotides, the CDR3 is TGTGCCAGCAGCCCGCCACGGGGGAGCTCCTACAATGAGCAGTTCTTC.

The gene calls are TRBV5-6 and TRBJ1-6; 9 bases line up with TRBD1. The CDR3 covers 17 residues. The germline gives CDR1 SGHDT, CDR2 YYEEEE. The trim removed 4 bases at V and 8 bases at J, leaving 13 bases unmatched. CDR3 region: CASSARQGGPPHSPLHF. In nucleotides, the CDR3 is TGTGCCAGCAGCGCCCGACAGGGGGGTCCGCCTCATTCACCCCTCCACTTT.

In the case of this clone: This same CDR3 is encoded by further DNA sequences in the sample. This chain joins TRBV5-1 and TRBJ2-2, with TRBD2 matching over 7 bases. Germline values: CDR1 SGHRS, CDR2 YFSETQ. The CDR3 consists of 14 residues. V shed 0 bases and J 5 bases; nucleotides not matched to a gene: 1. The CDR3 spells CASSLAGGTGELFF. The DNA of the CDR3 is TGCGCCAGCAGCTTGGCCGGGGGGACCGGGGAGCTGTTTTTT.

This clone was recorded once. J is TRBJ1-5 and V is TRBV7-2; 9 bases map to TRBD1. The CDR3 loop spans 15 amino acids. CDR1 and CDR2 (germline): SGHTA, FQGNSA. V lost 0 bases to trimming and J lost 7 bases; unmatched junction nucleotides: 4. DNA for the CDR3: TGTGCCAGCAGCTTAGCGGGGACAGGGTACCAGCCCCAGCATTTT. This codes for CASSLAGTGYQPQHF.

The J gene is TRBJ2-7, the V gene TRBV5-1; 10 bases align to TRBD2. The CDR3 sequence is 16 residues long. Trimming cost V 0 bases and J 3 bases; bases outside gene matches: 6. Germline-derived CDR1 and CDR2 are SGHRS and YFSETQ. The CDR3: CASSLVLASGSYEQYF. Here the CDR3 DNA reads TGCGCCAGCAGCTTGGTTCTTGCTAGCGGGAGCTACGAGCAGTACTTC.

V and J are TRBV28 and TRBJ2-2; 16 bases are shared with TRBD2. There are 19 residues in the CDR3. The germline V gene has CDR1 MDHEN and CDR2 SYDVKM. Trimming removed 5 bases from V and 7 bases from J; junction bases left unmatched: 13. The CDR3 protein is CASSRPGLAGGRRSGELFF. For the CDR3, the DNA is TGTGCCAGCAGTCGACCGGGACTAGCGGGAGGGCGGAGGAGCGGGGAGCTGTTTTTT.

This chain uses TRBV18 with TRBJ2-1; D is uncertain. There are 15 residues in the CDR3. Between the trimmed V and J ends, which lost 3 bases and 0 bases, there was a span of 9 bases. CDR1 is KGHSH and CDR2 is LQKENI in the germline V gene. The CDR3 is CASSPLLGSYNEQFF. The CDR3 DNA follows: TGTGCCAGCTCACCCCTCCTAGGCTCCTACAATGAGCAGTTCTTC.

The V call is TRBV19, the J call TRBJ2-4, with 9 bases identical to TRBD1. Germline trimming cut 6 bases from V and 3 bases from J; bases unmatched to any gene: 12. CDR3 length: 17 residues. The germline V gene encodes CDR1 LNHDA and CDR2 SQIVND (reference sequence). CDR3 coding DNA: TGTGCCAGTAGCCCGAATGTCCCGGGACAGGGCAAAAACATTCAGTACTTC. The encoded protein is CASSPNVPGQGKNIQYF.

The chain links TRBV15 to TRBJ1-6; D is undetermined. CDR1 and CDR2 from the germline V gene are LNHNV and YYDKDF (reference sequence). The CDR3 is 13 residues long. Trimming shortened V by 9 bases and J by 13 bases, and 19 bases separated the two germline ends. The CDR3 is CATTHDRESPLHF. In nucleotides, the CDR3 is TGTGCCACTACACACGACCGGGAATCGCCCCTCCACTTT. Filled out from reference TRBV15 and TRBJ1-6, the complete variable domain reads DAMVIQNPRYQVTQFGKPVTLSCSQTLNHNVMYWYQQKSSQAPKLLFHYYDKDFNNEADTPDNFQSRRPNTSFCFLDIRSPGLGDTAMYLCATTHDRESPLHFGNGTRLTVT.

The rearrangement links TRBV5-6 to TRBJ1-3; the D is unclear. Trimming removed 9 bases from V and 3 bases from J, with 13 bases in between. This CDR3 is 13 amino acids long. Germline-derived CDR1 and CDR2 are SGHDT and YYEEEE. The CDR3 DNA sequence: TGTGCCACGTCCTCTCTAGATGGAAACACCATATATTTT. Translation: CATSSLDGNTIYF.

The CDR3 DNA is TGTGCCAGCAGTACTCCAGGCCGTAATGAGCAGTTCTTC. Translating it yields CASSTPGRNEQFF. The chain joins TRBV27 to TRBJ2-1; unclear D gene. Per germline, CDR1 MNHEY and CDR2 SMNVEV (reference sequence). V lost 5 bases and J 7 bases, leaving 12 bases between the germline ends. This CDR3 comprises 13 residues.

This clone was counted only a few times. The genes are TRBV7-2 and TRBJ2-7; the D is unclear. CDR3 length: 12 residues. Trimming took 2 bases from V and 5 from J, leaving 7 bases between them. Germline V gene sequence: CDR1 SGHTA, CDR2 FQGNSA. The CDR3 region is CASSLSRHEQYF. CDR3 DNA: TGTGCCAGCAGCTTATCCAGGCACGAGCAGTACTTC.

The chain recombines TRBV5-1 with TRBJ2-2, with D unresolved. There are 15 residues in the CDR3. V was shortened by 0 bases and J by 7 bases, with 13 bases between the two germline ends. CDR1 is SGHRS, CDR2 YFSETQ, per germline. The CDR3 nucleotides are TGCGCCAGCAGCTTGGCAGGAACGGAATTCGGGGAGCTGTTTTTT. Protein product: CASSLAGTEFGELFF. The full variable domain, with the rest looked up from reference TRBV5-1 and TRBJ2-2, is KAGVTQTPRYLIKTRGQQVTLSCSPISGHRSVSWYQQTPGQGLQFLFEYFSETQRNKGNFPGRFSGRQFSNSRSEMNVSTLELGDSALYLCASSLAGTEFGELFFGEGSRLTVL.

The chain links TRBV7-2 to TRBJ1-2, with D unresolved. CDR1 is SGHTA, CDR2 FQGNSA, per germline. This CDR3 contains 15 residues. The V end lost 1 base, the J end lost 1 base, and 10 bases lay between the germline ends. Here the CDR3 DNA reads TGTGCCAGCAGCTTAGTCGAGGGAATTAACTATGGCTACACCTTC. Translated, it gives CASSLVEGINYGYTF.

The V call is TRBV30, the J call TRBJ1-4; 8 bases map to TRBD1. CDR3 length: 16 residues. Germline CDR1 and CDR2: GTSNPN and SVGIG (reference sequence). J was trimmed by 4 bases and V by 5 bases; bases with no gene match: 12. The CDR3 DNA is TGTGCCTGGGGCACGATACAGGGGGGGATTAATGAAAAACTGTTTTTT. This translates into CAWGTIQGGINEKLFF. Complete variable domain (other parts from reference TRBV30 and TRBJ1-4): SQTIHQWPATLVQPVGSPLSLECTVEGTSNPNLYWYRQAAGRGLQLLFYSVGIGQISSEVPQNLSASRPQDRQFILSSKKLLLSDSGFYLCAWGTIQGGINEKLFFGSGTQLSVL.

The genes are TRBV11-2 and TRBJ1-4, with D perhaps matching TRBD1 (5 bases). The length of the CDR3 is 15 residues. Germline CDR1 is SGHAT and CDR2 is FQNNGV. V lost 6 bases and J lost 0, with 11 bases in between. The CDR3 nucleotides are TGTGCCAGCAGGCGACAGATGACAACTAATGAAAAACTGTTTTTT. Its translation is CASRRQMTTNEKLFF.

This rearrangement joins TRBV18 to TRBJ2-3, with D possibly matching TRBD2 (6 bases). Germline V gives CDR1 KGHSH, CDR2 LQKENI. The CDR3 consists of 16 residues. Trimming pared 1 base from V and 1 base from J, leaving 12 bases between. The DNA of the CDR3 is TGTGCCAGCTCACCACGATCTGCGGGACGCACAGATACGCAGTATTTT. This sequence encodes CASSPRSAGRTDTQYF.

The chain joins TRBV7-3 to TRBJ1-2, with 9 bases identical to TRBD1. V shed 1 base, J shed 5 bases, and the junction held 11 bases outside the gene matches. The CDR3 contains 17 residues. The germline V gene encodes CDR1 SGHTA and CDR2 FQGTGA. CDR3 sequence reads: CASSLSSRGDRAYGYTF. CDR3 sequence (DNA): TGTGCCAGCAGCTTAAGTTCCCGGGGGGACAGGGCGTATGGCTACACCTTC.

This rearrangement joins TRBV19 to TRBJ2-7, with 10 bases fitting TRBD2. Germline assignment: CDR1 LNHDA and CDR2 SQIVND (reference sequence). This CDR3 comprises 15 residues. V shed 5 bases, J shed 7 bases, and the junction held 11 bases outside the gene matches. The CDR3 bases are TGTGCCAGTAGTCGGATGAGCGGGAGGGCCCGGGAGCAGTACTTC. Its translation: CASSRMSGRAREQYF. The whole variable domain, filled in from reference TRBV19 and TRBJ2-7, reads DGGITQSPKYLFRKEGQNVTLSCEQNLNHDAMYWYRQDPGQGLRLIYYSQIVNDFQKGDIAEGYSVSREKKESFPLTVTSAQKNPTAFYLCASSRMSGRAREQYFGPGTRLTVT.

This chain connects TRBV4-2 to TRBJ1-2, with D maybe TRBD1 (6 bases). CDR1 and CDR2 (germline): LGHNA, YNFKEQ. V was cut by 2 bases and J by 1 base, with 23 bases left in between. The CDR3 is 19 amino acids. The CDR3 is CASSQQRVYRDTINYGYTF. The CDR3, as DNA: TGTGCCAGCAGCCAACAGAGGGTATACCGGGACACGATTAACTATGGCTACACCTTC.

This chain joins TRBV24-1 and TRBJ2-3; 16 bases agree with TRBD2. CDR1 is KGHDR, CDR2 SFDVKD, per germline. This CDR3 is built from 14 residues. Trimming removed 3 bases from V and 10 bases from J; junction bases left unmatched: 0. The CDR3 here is CATSDGTSGRAQYF. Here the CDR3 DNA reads TGTGCCACCAGTGATGGGACTAGCGGGAGGGCGCAGTATTTT.